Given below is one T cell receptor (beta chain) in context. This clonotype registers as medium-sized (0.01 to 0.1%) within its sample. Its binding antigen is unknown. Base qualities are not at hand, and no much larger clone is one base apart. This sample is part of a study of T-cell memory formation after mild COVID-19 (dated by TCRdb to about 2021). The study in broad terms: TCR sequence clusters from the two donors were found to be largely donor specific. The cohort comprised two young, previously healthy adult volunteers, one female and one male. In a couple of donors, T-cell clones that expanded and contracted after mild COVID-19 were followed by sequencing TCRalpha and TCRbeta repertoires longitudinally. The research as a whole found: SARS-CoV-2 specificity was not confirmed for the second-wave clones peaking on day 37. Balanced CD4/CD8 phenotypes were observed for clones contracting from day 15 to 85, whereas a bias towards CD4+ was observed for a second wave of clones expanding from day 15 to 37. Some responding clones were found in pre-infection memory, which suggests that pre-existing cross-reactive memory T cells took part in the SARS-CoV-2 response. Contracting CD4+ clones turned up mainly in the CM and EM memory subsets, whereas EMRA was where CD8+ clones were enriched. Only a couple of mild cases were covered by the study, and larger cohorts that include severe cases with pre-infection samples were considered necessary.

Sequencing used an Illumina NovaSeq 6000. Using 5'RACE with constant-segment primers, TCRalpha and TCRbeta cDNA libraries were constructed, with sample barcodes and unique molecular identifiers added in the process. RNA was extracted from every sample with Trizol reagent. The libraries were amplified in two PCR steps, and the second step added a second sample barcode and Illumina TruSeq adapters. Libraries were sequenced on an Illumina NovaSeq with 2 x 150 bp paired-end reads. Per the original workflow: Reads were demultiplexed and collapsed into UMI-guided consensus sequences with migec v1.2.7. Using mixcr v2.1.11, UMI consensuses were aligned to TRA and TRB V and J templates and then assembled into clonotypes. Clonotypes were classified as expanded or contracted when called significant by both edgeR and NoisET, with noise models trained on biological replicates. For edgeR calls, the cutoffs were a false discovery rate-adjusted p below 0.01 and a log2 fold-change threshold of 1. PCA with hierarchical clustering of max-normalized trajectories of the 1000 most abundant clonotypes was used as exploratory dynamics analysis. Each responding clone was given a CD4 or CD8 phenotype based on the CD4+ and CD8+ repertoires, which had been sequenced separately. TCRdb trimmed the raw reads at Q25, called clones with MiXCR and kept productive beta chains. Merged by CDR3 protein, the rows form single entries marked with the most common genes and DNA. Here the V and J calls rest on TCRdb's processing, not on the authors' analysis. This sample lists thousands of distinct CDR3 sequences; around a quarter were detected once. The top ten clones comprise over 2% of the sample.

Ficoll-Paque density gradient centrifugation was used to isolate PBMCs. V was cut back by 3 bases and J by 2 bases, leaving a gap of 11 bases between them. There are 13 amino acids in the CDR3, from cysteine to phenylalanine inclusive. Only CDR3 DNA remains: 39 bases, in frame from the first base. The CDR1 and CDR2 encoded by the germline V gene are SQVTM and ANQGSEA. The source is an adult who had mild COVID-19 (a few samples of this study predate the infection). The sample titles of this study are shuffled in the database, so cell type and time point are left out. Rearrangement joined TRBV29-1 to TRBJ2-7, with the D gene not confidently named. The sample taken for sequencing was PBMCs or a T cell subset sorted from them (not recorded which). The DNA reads TGCAGCGTTGAGCTGGGGATGACCTACGAGCAGTACTTC. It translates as CSVELGMTYEQYF.